This T cell receptor beta chain comes out of a study of glioma-infiltrating T cells after dendritic cell vaccination. Background on the study: Patients received three intradermal dendritic cell vaccine injections at biweekly intervals. Study results and caveats: The cohort had few patients with full blood and tumor sets.

Time point defined: after dendritic cell vaccination, including at tumor progression/relapse. The protocol was immunoSEQ multiplex PCR, while the TCRdb copy is restricted to in-frame clones and leaves out a portion. Found here are about 90,000 clones, roughly four fifths of them singletons; the top ten hold 6% to 7.5%. V lost 7 bases, J lost 2 bases, and 17 bases lay in between. Looked up from germline, CDR1 is LNHDA and CDR2 is SQIVND (reference sequence). CDR3 length equals 15 residues. As concerns this clone: Antigen unknown.

V is TRBV19 and J is TRBJ2-5, with D possibly matching TRBD1 (5 bases). The clonotype originates from a human donor with glioblastoma. The sample was blood, taken after dendritic cell vaccination. The CDR3 here is CASMRLAGLQETQYF. CDR3 DNA: TGTGCCAGTATGCGTCTCGCAGGGTTGCAAGAGACCCAGTACTTC. The variable domain in full, with the rest retrieved from reference TRBV19 and TRBJ2-5, is DGGITQSPKYLFRKEGQNVTLSCEQNLNHDAMYWYRQDPGQGLRLIYYSQIVNDFQKGDIAEGYSVSREKKESFPLTVTSAQKNPTAFYLCASMRLAGLQETQYFGPGTRLLVL.